This paragraph covers one T cell receptor beta chain sequence. Its antigen is not identified. CDR1 and CDR2 from the germline V gene are LGHNA and YSLEER. Trimming removed 3 bases from V and 2 bases from J, with 24 bases in between. This CDR3 contains 19 residues. The data originate from a study of cytomegalovirus exposure and HLA in healthy donors. Study-level findings and limits: In a later analysis, the majority of CMV-associated beta chains seemingly showed HLA restriction.

PCR used 60 Vbeta primers and 13 Jbeta primers. The data were produced by immunoSEQ multiplex PCR, yet TCRdb's version contains in-frame clones alone and is incomplete. Among around 110,000 clones, roughly four fifths were seen once, and the ten largest hold more than 2%. The TCR was taken from a man aged 18 to 29 in good health and CMV-seronegative. This chain joins TRBV4-3 and TRBJ2-3, with D tentatively TRBD1 (6 bases). The specimen sequenced was PBMCs. The CDR3 here is CASSHLPPGQGLNTDTQYF. The CDR3 DNA reads TGCGCCAGCAGCCACCTCCCCCCGGGACAAGGGCTAAACACAGATACGCAGTATTTT.